Each of the 21 T cell receptor beta chains below was sequenced from the same sample in a study of memory CD4+ T cells and cytomegalovirus serostatus. TCRdb's table, derived via immunoSEQ multiplex PCR, lists solely in-frame clones and lacks some. The table includes 50,000 or so clones, around three quarters detected once. The sort gate was single viable CD3+CD4+CD8-CD45RO+ cells for memory CD4+ T cells. Sequenced material: memory CD4+ T cells from blood. Source of these receptors: an adult in good health and CMV-seronegative.

The chain couples TRBV19 to TRBJ1-2, with TRBD1 as a possible D gene (5 bases). The V end was cut by 3 bases, the J end by 6 bases, with 20 bases between. Germline lookup yields CDR1 LNHDA and CDR2 SQIVND (reference sequence). The CDR3 consists of 16 residues. In DNA form, the CDR3 reads TGTGCCAGTAGTATCCGGGACGGCCTCATTGGGAATGGCTACACCTTC. Residues: CASSIRDGLIGNGYTF.

The V and J genes are TRBV6-6 and TRBJ2-3; 7 bases match TRBD1. The CDR3 loop spans 14 amino acids. J was trimmed by 4 bases and V by 5 bases; bases with no gene match: 6. Germline V gene sequence: CDR1 MNHNY, CDR2 SVGAGI (reference sequence). Here the CDR3 reads CASSRTGPSDTQYF. The CDR3 bases are TGTGCCAGCAGTCGGACAGGACCTTCAGATACGCAGTATTTT.

This clone turned up a few times. The chain couples TRBV27 to TRBJ1-5; D gene uncertain. V was cut by 6 bases and J by 0 bases, with 15 bases left in between. The CDR3 loop spans 16 amino acids. Germline CDR1 is MNHEY and CDR2 is SMNVEV (reference sequence). The CDR3 spells CASSSLLSSSNQPQHF. In DNA, the CDR3 is TGTGCCAGCAGCTCACTACTATCCTCTAGCAATCAGCCCCAGCATTTT.

The rearrangement joins TRBV2 to TRBJ1-5; 8 nucleotides line up with TRBD1. Per the germline V gene, CDR1 is SNHLY and CDR2 is FYNNEI. The V and J ends lost 4 bases and 3 bases, in that order; junction bases with no gene match: 5. CDR3 length equals 15 residues. For the CDR3, the DNA is TGTGCCAGCAGTGGTCAGGGGGCCCACAATCAGCCCCAGCATTTT. This codes for CASSGQGAHNQPQHF.

This chain connects TRBV9 to TRBJ2-2, with TRBD1 identical over 8 bases. Per germline, CDR1 SGDLS and CDR2 YYNGEE. V was clipped by 4 bases and J by 1 base; unmatched bases: 9. CDR3 length: 17 amino acids. The CDR3 spells CASSPKGGTGNTGELFF. The CDR3 DNA sequence: TGTGCCAGCAGCCCCAAGGGTGGGACAGGGAACACCGGGGAGCTGTTTTTT.

The chain employs TRBV28 and TRBJ1-5, with D unresolved. Trimming pared 6 bases from V and 2 bases from J, leaving 14 bases between. Germline CDR1 is MDHEN and CDR2 is SYDVKM. The CDR3 extends over 15 amino acids. CDR3 DNA sequence: TGTGCCAGCAGCCCCTCGGGAGCCGGCAATCAGCCCCAGCATTTT. It is translated as CASSPSGAGNQPQHF.

V is TRBV28 and J is TRBJ1-5; tentative D call: TRBD1 (5 bases). CDR3 length: 13 amino acids. CDR1 is MDHEN, CDR2 SYDVKM, per germline. V lost 5 bases to trimming and J lost 9 bases, with 14 bases between them. CDR3 DNA sequence: TGTGCCAGCAGTCGGACACTTGGTAGGCCCCAGCATTTT. Its protein product is CASSRTLGRPQHF.

The V and J genes are TRBV7-2 and TRBJ1-1; no firm D call. V was trimmed by 2 bases and J by 7 bases, leaving 14 bases between them. The length of the CDR3 is 14 residues. From germline, CDR1 is SGHTA and CDR2 FQGNSA. CDR3 in DNA: TGTGCCAGCAGCTTATTGAGAGGGTCCGGTGAAGCTTTCTTT. Encoded protein: CASSLLRGSGEAFF.

The rearrangement joins TRBV7-9 to TRBJ1-4; D ambiguous. This CDR3 region has 12 residues. Trimming left V 5 bases short and J 8 bases short, with 9 bases between. Germline CDR1 and CDR2: SEHNR and FQNEAQ (reference sequence). CDR3: CASSVGSEKLFF. CDR3 nucleotides: TGTGCCAGCAGCGTAGGGTCAGAAAAACTGTTTTTT.

The chain is built from TRBV7-9 and TRBJ2-1; no clear D gene. Deletions cut 1 base from V and 10 bases from J, with 11 bases between. CDR1 and CDR2 (germline): SEHNR, FQNEAQ (reference sequence). CDR3 length: 13 amino acids. The CDR3 nucleotides are TGTGCCAGCAGCTTAGGAAGCAAGGGCGAGCAGTTCTTC. It is translated as CASSLGSKGEQFF.

In its sample, this clone was seen many times. The gene calls are TRBV11-2 and TRBJ1-1, with no clear D. The CDR3 has 13 residues. V was trimmed by 7 bases and J by 6 bases, leaving 15 bases between them. Germline loops: CDR1 SGHAT, CDR2 FQNNGV. The CDR3 loop is CASTTDLRAEAFF. The CDR3 nucleotides are TGTGCCAGCACCACTGACCTGAGGGCTGAAGCTTTCTTT.

In this sample, this clone turned up a few times. The rearrangement links TRBV12-2 to TRBJ2-5; the DNA was not compared with TRBD1, the D call given in the table. TRBV12-2 constitutes a pseudogene. CDR3 length: 16 amino acids. CDR3 sequence (DNA): TGTGCAAGTCGCTCCGTCACCGGGACAGGGATAGAGACCCAGTACTTC. This gives the protein CASRSVTGTGIETQYF.

This clone was detected a few times. V usage is TRBV11-2 and J usage is TRBJ2-7, with 10 bases that match TRBD2. The CDR3 spans 14 residues. J gave up 6 bases and V 5 bases, and 7 bases lay outside the gene matches. Germline V lookup: CDR1 SGHAT, CDR2 FQNNGV. For the CDR3, the DNA is TGTGCCAGCAGCGAAGGACTAGCGGAGACCGAGCAGTACTTC. Amino acid sequence: CASSEGLAETEQYF.

The genes are TRBV29-1 and TRBJ2-2, with 11 bases aligning to TRBD1. There are 14 residues in the CDR3. CDR1 and CDR2 from the germline V gene are SQVTM and ANQGSEA. V gave up 7 bases and J gave up 0 bases; unmatched junction bases: 1. The CDR3 DNA is TGCAGCGGGGGACAGGGGGCGAACACCGGGGAGCTGTTTTTT. Amino acids: CSGGQGANTGELFF.

The rearrangement joins TRBV10-3 to TRBJ2-5; D is uncertain. Germline values: CDR1 ENHRY, CDR2 SYGVKD. This CDR3 region has 12 residues. Trimming stripped 7 bases from V and 3 bases from J, with 9 bases between. The CDR3 loop reads CAIKGDEETQYF. DNA for the CDR3: TGTGCCATCAAGGGTGACGAAGAGACCCAGTACTTC.

Only one count was recorded for this clone. The chain joins TRBV19 to TRBJ1-2; no definite D call. CDR1 and CDR2 (germline): LNHDA, SQIVND (reference sequence). CDR3 length equals 15 residues. V was clipped by 4 bases and J by 2 bases, with 14 bases between them. As DNA, the CDR3 is TGTGCCAGTAGTACCCCCGGTCGGGGAAACTATGGCTACACCTTC. Its translation: CASSTPGRGNYGYTF. Looking up the rest from reference TRBV19 and TRBJ1-2 gives the full variable domain: DGGITQSPKYLFRKEGQNVTLSCEQNLNHDAMYWYRQDPGQGLRLIYYSQIVNDFQKGDIAEGYSVSREKKESFPLTVTSAQKNPTAFYLCASSTPGRGNYGYTFGSGTRLTVV.

The chain links TRBV7-2 to TRBJ1-2; 7 bases are shared with TRBD1. CDR3 length: 14 residues. The V segment lost 4 bases and the J segment 3 bases; nucleotides outside the gene matches: 5. Germline V gene data show CDR1 as SGHTA and CDR2 as FQGNSA. CDR3 region: CASSSRQGDYGYTF. The CDR3 nucleotides are TGTGCCAGCAGCTCCCGACAGGGCGACTATGGCTACACCTTC.

V usage is TRBV7-6 and J usage is TRBJ2-7; tentatively, D is TRBD1 or TRBD2 (5 bases each). The CDR3 contains 13 residues. Germline loops: CDR1 SGHVS, CDR2 FNYEAQ. Trimming took 5 bases from V and 4 from J, leaving 12 bases between them. The DNA for the CDR3 is TGTGCCAGCAGCACCCTCGAGGGGTACGAGCAGTACTTC. It codes for CASSTLEGYEQYF.

V and J are TRBV30 and TRBJ2-7, with D hard to call. V lost 1 base and J 4 bases, leaving 8 bases between the germline ends. The CDR3 covers 12 residues. CDR1 GTSNPN and CDR2 SVGIG come from the germline V gene (reference sequence). CDR3 nucleotides: TGTGCCTGGAGTGATCCCGGGTACGAGCAGTACTTC. Translation: CAWSDPGYEQYF.

The chain couples TRBV18 to TRBJ2-2, with D perhaps TRBD2 (6 bases). V dropped 3 bases and J dropped 5 bases, with 7 bases sitting between them. From germline, CDR1 is KGHSH and CDR2 LQKENI. The CDR3 length is 13 residues. This CDR3 is CASSPGGTGELFF. DNA for the CDR3: TGTGCCAGCTCACCCGGGGGAACCGGGGAGCTGTTTTTT.

The chain uses TRBV7-2 and TRBJ2-3, with 8 bases matching TRBD1. In germline, CDR1 is SGHTA, CDR2 FQGNSA. J gave up 10 bases and V 7 bases, and 13 bases lay outside the gene matches. The CDR3 has 14 residues. CDR3 sequence: CASKVGQAPAAQYF. As DNA, the CDR3 is TGTGCCAGCAAGGTGGGACAGGCACCGGCGGCGCAGTATTTT.